The text below deals with one T cell receptor beta chain. Its antigen is still unknown. This record comes from a study of T cells after yellow fever vaccination. General study findings and limits: Clones that expanded after primary vaccination mostly reappeared after the booster (96% CD4, 88% CD8).

TCRdb redid the calling of the 5' RACE reads with MiXCR, one entry per CDR3 protein. The table shows 300,000 to 400,000 distinct CDR3 sequences, with around 10% occurring only once. V lost 4 bases and J lost 4; bases outside the gene matches: 10. Germline V gene data show CDR1 as LGHDT and CDR2 as YNNKEL (reference sequence). The length of the CDR3 is 17 residues. The sample in question was CD4+ T cells sorted from PBMCs, obtained 45 days after the yellow fever booster vaccination. This TCR derives from a young man who received the YFV17D yellow fever vaccine. The chain has TRBV3-1 and TRBJ2-2; TRBD1 matches at 9 bases. The CDR3 is CASSPHRTGEGTGELFF. The CDR3 DNA reads as TGTGCCAGCAGCCCTCACCGGACAGGGGAGGGCACCGGGGAGCTGTTTTTT.